Below, 17 T cell receptor beta chains from the same sample are listed, as sequenced in a study of cytomegalovirus exposure and HLA in healthy donors. PCR amplification relied on 60 Vbeta primers (plus 13 Jbeta primers). Only in-frame clones appear in the TCRdb table, and some are missing; sequencing was by immunoSEQ multiplex PCR. The repertoire holds 100,000 to 150,000 clones, with roughly 80% as singletons. The sequencing sample was made of PBMCs. All receptors come from a man aged 25 to 40 in good health and CMV-seropositive.

This clone was seen once. The chain has TRBV6-5 and TRBJ1-2, with 7 bases fitting TRBD1. This CDR3 region has 15 residues. J was trimmed by 4 bases and V by 4 bases; bases with no gene match: 9. Germline lookup yields CDR1 MNHEY and CDR2 SVGAGI. CDR3 sequence reads: CASSWGQLNPYGYTF. The DNA of the CDR3 is TGTGCCAGCAGTTGGGGACAGCTGAACCCCTATGGCTACACCTTC.

This rearrangement joins TRBV6-5 to TRBJ1-6, with D possibly matching TRBD1 (5 bases). CDR1 is MNHEY and CDR2 is SVGAGI in the germline V gene. The CDR3 contains 14 residues. The V end was cut by 6 bases, the J end by 6 bases, with 12 bases between. The CDR3 sequence: CASRHDSSNSPLHF. The DNA of the CDR3 is TGTGCCAGCAGACACGACAGTTCTAATTCACCCCTCCACTTT.

The rearrangement joins TRBV28 to TRBJ1-1, with TRBD1 matching 9 bases. Germline CDR1 reads MDHEN; CDR2 reads SYDVKM. This CDR3 region has 12 residues. J lost 4 bases, V lost 11 bases, and 5 bases had no gene match. As DNA, the CDR3 is TGTGCCTCACGGGACAGGGTCACTGAAGCTTTCTTT. Translation gives CASRDRVTEAFF.

The chain joins TRBV7-2 to TRBJ1-4, with no clear D. V lost 6 bases and J 0 bases, leaving 14 bases between the germline ends. Germline V gene sequence: CDR1 SGHTA, CDR2 FQGNSA. The CDR3 is made up of 16 amino acids. The CDR3 is CASSLGPGTTNEKLFF. The CDR3 bases are TGTGCCAGCAGTCTGGGTCCGGGGACAACTAATGAAAAACTGTTTTTT.

The rearrangement links TRBV2 to TRBJ1-1; TRBD1 matches 11 bases. The CDR3 runs to 15 residues. From germline, CDR1 is SNHLY and CDR2 FYNNEI. The trim removed 8 bases at V and 5 bases at J, leaving 10 bases unmatched. The CDR3 is CASGMGQGEKTEAFF. The DNA of the CDR3 is TGTGCCAGCGGGATGGGACAGGGGGAGAAGACTGAAGCTTTCTTT.

The chain couples TRBV7-3 to TRBJ1-2, with TRBD1 identical over 10 bases. Germline CDR1 and CDR2: SGHTA and FQGTGA. The V and J ends lost 5 bases and 5 bases, in that order; junction bases with no gene match: 5. This CDR3 spans 14 amino acids. CDR3 protein: CASSPGQGGYGYTF. Here the CDR3 DNA reads TGTGCCAGCAGCCCTGGACAGGGGGGATATGGCTACACCTTC.

The chain carries TRBV7-2 and TRBJ2-3; D gene uncertain. Germline CDR1 and CDR2: SGHTA and FQGNSA. V gave up 1 base and J gave up 1 base, with 6 bases separating them. The CDR3 loop spans 14 amino acids. CDR3 bases: TGTGCCAGCAGCTTAGATTATGGCACAGATACGCAGTATTTT. Amino acid sequence: CASSLDYGTDTQYF.

This clone appeared once. The sample has other DNA sequences that encode this CDR3 too. The V and J genes are TRBV6-5 and TRBJ1-1; D gene unclear. This CDR3 contains 13 residues. The germline V gene has CDR1 MNHEY and CDR2 SVGAGI. Trimming cost V 0 bases and J 5 bases, with 7 bases left between them. CDR3 sequence: CASSYSGVTEAFF. In nucleotides, the CDR3 is TGTGCCAGCAGTTACTCCGGGGTGACTGAAGCTTTCTTT.

The rearrangement joins TRBV5-1 to TRBJ1-2, with TRBD1 identical over 7 bases. This CDR3 is built from 14 residues. V dropped 3 bases and J dropped 4; count of bases not matched to a gene: 6. Germline CDR1 reads SGHRS; CDR2 reads YFSETQ. CDR3 sequence reads: CASSYGQALYGYTF. DNA of the CDR3: TGCGCCAGCAGCTACGGACAGGCCCTCTATGGCTACACCTTC.

In this sample, this clone turned up a few times. This chain links TRBV18 with TRBJ1-1; D call uncertain. V was clipped by 4 bases and J by 4 bases, with 22 bases between them. The germline gives CDR1 KGHSH, CDR2 LQKENI. CDR3 size: 17 residues. DNA for the CDR3: TGTGCCAGCTCACTTTATCCGGTCCACGGGGTCGGCACTGAAGCTTTCTTT. Its translation: CASSLYPVHGVGTEAFF.

CDR3 amino acids: CASRGGNEKLFF. The CDR3 DNA reads TGTGCCAGCAGGGGGGGAAATGAAAAACTGTTTTTT. V gene TRBV2 combines with J gene TRBJ1-4; D may be TRBD1 (5 bases). Trimming removed 6 bases from V and 5 bases from J, with 7 bases in between. Germline lookup yields CDR1 SNHLY and CDR2 FYNNEI. The CDR3 spans 12 residues.

The chain couples TRBV25-1 to TRBJ1-1; D gene ambiguous. CDR1 MGHDK and CDR2 SYGVNS come from the germline V gene. This CDR3 is built from 11 residues. The V end was cut by 5 bases, the J end by 8 bases, with 9 bases between. In DNA form, the CDR3 reads TGTGCCAGCAGTCGAGGAGGGGAAGCTTTCTTT. Its protein is CASSRGGEAFF.

This clone was seen a handful of times. This chain connects TRBV29-1 to TRBJ2-7; TRBD1 agrees at 9 bases. This CDR3 contains 14 residues. Germline CDR1 reads SQVTM; CDR2 reads ANQGSEA. V was clipped by 7 bases and J by 5 bases; unmatched bases: 12. CDR3: CSACQGQGWDEQYF. The CDR3 region has the DNA TGCAGCGCCTGCCAAGGACAGGGGTGGGACGAGCAGTACTTC.

The chain links TRBV7-6 to TRBJ2-5; perhaps TRBD2 as D (7 bases). Germline loops: CDR1 SGHVS, CDR2 FNYEAQ. CDR3 size: 14 residues. Trimming left V 3 bases short and J 5 bases short, with 13 bases between. For the CDR3, the DNA is TGTGCCAGCAGCTTTGGGGGGGCCTATGAGACCCAGTACTTC. It translates to CASSFGGAYETQYF.

This chain joins TRBV7-2 and TRBJ1-2, with 8 bases lining up with TRBD1. The CDR3 covers 15 residues. With 6 bases clipped from V and 7 bases from J, the junction kept 13 bases outside the gene matches. CDR1 is SGHTA, CDR2 FQGNSA, per germline. The CDR3 sequence is CASSPPDRGLSGYTF. For the CDR3, the DNA is TGTGCCAGCAGTCCACCCGACAGGGGTTTATCTGGCTACACCTTC. Using reference TRBV7-2 and TRBJ1-2 for the parts outside the CDR3, the full variable domain is GAGVSQSPSNKVTEKGKDVELRCDPISGHTALYWYRQSLGQGLEFLIYFQGNSAPDKSGLPSDRFSAERTGGSVSTLTIQRTQQEDSAVYLCASSPPDRGLSGYTFGSGTRLTVV.

This clone was seen only a few times. This chain joins TRBV18 and TRBJ2-5; D not certain. This CDR3 is 13 amino acids long. V lost 4 bases, J lost 0 bases, and 6 bases lay in between. Germline V gene lookup returns CDR1 KGHSH and CDR2 LQKENI. CDR3 amino acids: CASSLAYQETQYF. The DNA for the CDR3 is TGTGCCAGCTCACTCGCGTACCAAGAGACCCAGTACTTC.

This chain connects TRBV2 to TRBJ2-1; TRBD2 matches at 7 bases. The V and J ends lost 4 bases and 5 bases, in that order; junction bases with no gene match: 8. Germline loops: CDR1 SNHLY, CDR2 FYNNEI. The CDR3 runs to 15 residues. CDR3 nucleotides: TGTGCCAGCAGTGGGTCAAGCGGGGAACACAATGAGCAGTTCTTC. As protein: CASSGSSGEHNEQFF.